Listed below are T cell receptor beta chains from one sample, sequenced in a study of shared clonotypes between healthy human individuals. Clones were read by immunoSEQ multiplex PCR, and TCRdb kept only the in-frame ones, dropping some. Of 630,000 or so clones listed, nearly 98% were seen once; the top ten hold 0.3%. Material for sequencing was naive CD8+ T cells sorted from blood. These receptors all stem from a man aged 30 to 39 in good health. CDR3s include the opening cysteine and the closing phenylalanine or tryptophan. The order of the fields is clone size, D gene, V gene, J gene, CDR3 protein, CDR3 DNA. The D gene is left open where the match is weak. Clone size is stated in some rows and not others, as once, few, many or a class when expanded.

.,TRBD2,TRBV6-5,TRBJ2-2,CASSYVREVVSGELFF,TGTGCCAGCAGTTACGTGCGGGAGGTGGTTTCCGGGGAGCTGTTTTTT
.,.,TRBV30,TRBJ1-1,CAWSLSTDTEAFF,TGTGCCTGGAGTTTATCGACGGACACTGAAGCTTTCTTT
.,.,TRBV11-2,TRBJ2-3,CASSLKDTDTQYF,TGTGCCAGCAGCTTAAAGGACACAGATACGCAGTATTTT
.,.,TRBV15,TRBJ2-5,CATSRDRQGGETQYF,TGTGCCACCAGCAGAGACCGGCAGGGTGGGGAGACCCAGTACTTC
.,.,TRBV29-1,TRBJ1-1,CSVQGADTEAFF,TGCAGCGTTCAAGGCGCGGACACTGAAGCTTTCTTT
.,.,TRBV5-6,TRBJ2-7,CASSSYYEQYF,TGTGCCAGCAGCTCTTACTACGAGCAGTACTTC
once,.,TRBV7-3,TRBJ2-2,CASSLVQGSGELFF,TGTGCCAGCAGCTTAGTCCAGGGATCCGGGGAGCTGTTTTTT
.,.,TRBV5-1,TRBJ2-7,CASSGLGEQYF,TGCGCCAGCAGCGGATTGGGGGAGCAGTACTTC
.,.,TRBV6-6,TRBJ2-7,CASSYPRMGGYEQYF,TGTGCCAGCAGTTACCCAAGGATGGGGGGTTACGAGCAGTACTTC
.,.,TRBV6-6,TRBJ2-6,CASSYSVGGGANVLTF,TGTGCCAGCAGTTACTCGGTTGGAGGTGGGGCCAACGTCCTGACTTTC
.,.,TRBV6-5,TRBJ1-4,CASSDSGASGEKLFF,TGTGCCAGCAGCGATTCGGGGGCTTCTGGGGAAAAACTGTTTTTT
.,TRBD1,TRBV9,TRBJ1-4,CASSADDRGGEKLFF,TGTGCCAGCAGCGCCGACGACAGGGGGGGCGAAAAACTGTTTTTT
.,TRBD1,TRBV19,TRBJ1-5,CASSIGSGGVQPQHF,TGTGCCAGTAGTATAGGTTCAGGGGGCGTACAGCCCCAGCATTTT
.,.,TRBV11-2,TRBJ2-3,CASSLDRIGLTDTQYF,TGTGCCAGCAGCTTAGATCGGATAGGCCTCACAGATACGCAGTATTTT
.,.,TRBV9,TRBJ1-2,CASSSVGDAKSGYTF,TGTGCCAGCAGCAGCGTGGGCGACGCTAAGTCGGGCTACACCTTC